The T cell receptor beta chain under discussion was sequenced for a study of shared clonotypes between healthy human individuals. Study in general: Contributing individuals were two females and three males aged 18 to 49.

Produced via immunoSEQ multiplex PCR; TCRdb's table is partial and in-frame only. The sample shows 2,500,000 or so clones, roughly 93% of them seen only once. The donors, all of them Caucasian adults, lived in Nashville, Tennessee. Naive CD4+ cells were CD45RA-selected; the remaining cells were memory. V lost 4 bases and J lost 5, with 19 bases in between. CDR1 is SGDLS and CDR2 is YYNGEE in the germline V gene. The CDR3 sequence is 16 residues long. About this clone itself: Its antigen is as yet unknown.

Study conclusions and caveats: The four-donor shared clonotypes exceeded non-shared clonotypes in generation probability, with non-shared ones scoring lower.

The sequenced material came from naive CD4+ T cells from PBMCs. Regarding subset: CD45RA+ positively selected. This rearrangement joins TRBV9 to TRBJ2-1; a possible D gene is TRBD1 (5 bases). The receptor comes from a man between 18 and 29 years old in good health. Some clones in this sample may be carry-over from other donors' samples. The CDR3 DNA reads TGTGCCAGCAGCTCAACTCCCAGGGTTGCAGACAATGAGCAGTTCTTC. Amino acids: CASSSTPRVADNEQFF.